Below, one TCR beta chain is given with its context. Germline lookup yields CDR1 KGHSH and CDR2 LQKENI. The CDR3 covers 12 residues. Germline trimming cut 6 bases from V and 5 bases from J; bases unmatched to any gene: 4. The sample originates from a study of blood T cell repertoires in COVID-19. The wider study: COVID-19 samples from acute and convalescent phases originated in the United States, Italy and Spain.

Per the original data handling: The assay estimated nucleated cells by amplifying reference gene primers. TCRdb's table, derived via immunoSEQ multiplex PCR, lists solely in-frame clones and lacks some. V, J and clone size derive from that table, while D and trimming were established from the DNA sequence. This sample has about 260,000 clones, with around 93% found just once. Exposed study participants had met a COVID-19 case within 2 weeks before entry. The rearrangement uses TRBV18 and TRBJ2-7; TRBD1 matches 7 bases. The material sequenced was PBMCs or T cells enriched from blood (not recorded which). The receptor comes from a middle-aged man who had been exposed to COVID-19. Here the CDR3 reads CASSSDRDEQYF. The CDR3 DNA reads as TGTGCCAGCTCTTCAGACAGGGACGAGCAGTACTTC.